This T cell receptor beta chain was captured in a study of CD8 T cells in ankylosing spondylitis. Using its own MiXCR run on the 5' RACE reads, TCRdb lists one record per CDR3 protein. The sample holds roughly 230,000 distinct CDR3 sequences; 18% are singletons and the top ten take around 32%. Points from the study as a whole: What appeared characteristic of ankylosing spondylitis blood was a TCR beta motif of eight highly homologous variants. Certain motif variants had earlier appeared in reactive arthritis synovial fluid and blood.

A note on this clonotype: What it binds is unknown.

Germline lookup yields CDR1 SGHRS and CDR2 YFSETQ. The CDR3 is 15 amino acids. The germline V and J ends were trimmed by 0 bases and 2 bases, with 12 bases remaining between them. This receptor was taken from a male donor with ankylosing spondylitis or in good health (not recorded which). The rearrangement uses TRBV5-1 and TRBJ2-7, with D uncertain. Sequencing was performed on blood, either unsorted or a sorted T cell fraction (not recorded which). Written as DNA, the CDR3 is TGCGCCAGCAGCTTGGAATTGGAGACCCCCTACGAGCAGTACTTC. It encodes CASSLELETPYEQYF.